Included here is one TCR beta chain sequence, with context. Original processing notes: The authors estimated nucleated cell counts from reference gene primer amplification. Repertoires were generated with immunoSEQ multiplex PCR, while TCRdb's copy carries only in-frame clones and drops some. V and J calls and clone size are copied from that table; D and trimming were computed from the DNA. The table includes about 170,000 clones, around 90% detected once. These data come from a study of blood T cell repertoires in COVID-19. About the study: The study drew acute and convalescent COVID-19 samples from the United States, Italy and Spain. PBMCs, B-cell-depleted T cells, or T cells provided the cDNA or gDNA that made up the material.

CDR3 length: 15 residues. Germline CDR1 is SGHNT and CDR2 is YYREEE (reference sequence). V lost 4 bases and J 0 bases, leaving 12 bases between the germline ends. J is TRBJ2-3 and V is TRBV5-4; weak D call: TRBD2 (5 bases). The sequencing sample was made of peripheral blood. The TCR was taken from a woman between 45 and 60 years old with acute or convalescent COVID-19. As DNA, the CDR3 is TGTGCCAGCAGCATTGAATGGACTAGCACAGATACGCAGTATTTT. Translation: CASSIEWTSTDTQYF.